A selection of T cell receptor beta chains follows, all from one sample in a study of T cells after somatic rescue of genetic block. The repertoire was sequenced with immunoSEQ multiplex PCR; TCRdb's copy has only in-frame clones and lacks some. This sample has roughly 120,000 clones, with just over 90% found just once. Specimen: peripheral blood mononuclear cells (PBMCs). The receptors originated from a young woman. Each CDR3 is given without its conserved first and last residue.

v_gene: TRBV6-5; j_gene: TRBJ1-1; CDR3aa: ASSLRRDTGEAF
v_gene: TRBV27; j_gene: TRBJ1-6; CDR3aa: ASSLRLRDRNSPLH
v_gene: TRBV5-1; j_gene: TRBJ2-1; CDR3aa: ASSLEPSSYNEQF
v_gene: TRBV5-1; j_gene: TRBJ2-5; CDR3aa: ASSFSSQQETQY
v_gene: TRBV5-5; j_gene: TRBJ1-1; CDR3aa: ASSTYHRTGDEAF
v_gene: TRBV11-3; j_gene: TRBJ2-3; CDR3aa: ASSWTSGGLTDTQY
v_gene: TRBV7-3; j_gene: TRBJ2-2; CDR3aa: ASSLRPPGGELF
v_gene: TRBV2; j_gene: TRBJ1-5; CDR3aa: ASRGGQPQH
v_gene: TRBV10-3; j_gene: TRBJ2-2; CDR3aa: ATTGTANTGELF
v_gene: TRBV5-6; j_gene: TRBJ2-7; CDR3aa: ASSYRDSGYEQY
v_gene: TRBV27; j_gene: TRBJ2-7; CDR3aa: ASSGFGQGEAYEQY
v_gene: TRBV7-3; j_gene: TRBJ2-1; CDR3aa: ASSLTGLHEQF
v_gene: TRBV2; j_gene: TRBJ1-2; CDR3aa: ASSGLRWATNYGYT
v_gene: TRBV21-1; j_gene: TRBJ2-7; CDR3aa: ASSPRTGGNSYEQY
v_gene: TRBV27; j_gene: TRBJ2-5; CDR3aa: ASSTLAGLQETQY
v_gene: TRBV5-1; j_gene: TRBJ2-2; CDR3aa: ASSVTSGYTGELF
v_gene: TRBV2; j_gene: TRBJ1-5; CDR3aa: ASLPSAGGNQPQH
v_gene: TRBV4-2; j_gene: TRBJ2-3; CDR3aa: ASSQVGDTQY
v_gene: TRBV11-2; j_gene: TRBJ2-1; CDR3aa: ASSASASSYNEQF
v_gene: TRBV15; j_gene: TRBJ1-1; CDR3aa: ATSTRGGNTEAF
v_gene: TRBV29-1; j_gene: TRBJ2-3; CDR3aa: SVEGGSTDTQY
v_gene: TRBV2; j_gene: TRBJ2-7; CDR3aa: ASMGAYEQY
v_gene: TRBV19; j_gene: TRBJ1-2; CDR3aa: ASSNSRGGYT
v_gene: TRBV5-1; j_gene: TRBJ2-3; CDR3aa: ASSLSQGGASTDTQY
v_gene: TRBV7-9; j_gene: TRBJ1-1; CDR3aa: ASSRTGVNTEAF
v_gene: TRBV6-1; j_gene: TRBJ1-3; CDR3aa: ASSDSGNTIY
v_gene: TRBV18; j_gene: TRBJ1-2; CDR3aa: ASSPRGGRVESGYT
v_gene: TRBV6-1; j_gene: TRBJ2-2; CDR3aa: ASSVAGGRTGELF
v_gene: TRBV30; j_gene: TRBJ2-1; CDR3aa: AWSVYRENTF
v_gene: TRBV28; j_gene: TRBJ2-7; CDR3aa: ASSLKQGVRYEQY
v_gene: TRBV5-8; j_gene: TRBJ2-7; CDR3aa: ASSLKGKVVYEQY
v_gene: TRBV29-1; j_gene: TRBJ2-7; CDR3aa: SAALQLDLQY
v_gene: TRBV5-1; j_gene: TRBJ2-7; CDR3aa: ASSLGQGGQQY
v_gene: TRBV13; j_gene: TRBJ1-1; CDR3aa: ASSLEGGPLNTEAF
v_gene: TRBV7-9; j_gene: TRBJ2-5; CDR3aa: ASSLGLAGPQETQY
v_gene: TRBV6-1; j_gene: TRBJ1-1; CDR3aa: ASRDSRLTEAF
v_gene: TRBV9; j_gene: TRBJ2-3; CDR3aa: ASSVDRSTDTQY
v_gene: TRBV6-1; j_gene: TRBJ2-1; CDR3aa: ASRFTGGTSGSF
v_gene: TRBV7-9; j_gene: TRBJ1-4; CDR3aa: ASSLLNEKLF
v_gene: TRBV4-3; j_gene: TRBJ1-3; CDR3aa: ASSQDAGKGNTIY
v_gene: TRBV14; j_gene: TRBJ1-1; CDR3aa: ASSRLPPGQGPEAF
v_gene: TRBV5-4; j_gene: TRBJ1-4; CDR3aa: ASSSTGGSLVNEKLF
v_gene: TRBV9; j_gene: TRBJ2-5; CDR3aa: ASSEGLAGGRPRTLTQY